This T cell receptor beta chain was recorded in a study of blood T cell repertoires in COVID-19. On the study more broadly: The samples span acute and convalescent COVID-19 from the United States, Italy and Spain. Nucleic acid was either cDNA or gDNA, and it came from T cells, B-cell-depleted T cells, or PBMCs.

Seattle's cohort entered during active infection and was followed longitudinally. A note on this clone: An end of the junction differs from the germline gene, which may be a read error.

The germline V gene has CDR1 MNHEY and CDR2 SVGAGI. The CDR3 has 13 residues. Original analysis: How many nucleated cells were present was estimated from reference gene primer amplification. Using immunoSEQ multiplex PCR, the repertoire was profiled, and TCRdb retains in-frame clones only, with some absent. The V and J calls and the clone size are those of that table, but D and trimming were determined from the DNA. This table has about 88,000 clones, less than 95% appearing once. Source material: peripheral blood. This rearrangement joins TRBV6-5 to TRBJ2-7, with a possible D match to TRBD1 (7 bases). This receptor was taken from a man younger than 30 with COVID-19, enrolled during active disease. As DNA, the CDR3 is TGTGCCTGCAGGGGGGCCACTCCCTACGAGCAGTACTTC. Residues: CACRGATPYEQYF.